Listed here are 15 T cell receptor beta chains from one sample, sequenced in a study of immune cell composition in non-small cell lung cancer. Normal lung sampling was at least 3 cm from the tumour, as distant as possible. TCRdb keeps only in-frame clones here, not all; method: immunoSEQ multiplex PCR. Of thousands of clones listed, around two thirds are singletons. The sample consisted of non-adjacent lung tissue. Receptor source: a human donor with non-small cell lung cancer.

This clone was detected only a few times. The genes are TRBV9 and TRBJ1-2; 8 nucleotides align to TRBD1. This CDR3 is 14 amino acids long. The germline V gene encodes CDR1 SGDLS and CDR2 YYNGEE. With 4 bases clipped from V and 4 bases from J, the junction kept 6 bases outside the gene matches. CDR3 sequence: CASSSSGTGYGYTF. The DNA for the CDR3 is TGTGCCAGCAGCAGCTCCGGGACAGGCTATGGCTACACCTTC.

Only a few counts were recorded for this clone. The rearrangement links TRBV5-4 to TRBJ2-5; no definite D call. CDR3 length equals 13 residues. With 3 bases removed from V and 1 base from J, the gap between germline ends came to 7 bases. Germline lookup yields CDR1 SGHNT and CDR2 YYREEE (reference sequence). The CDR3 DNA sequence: TGTGCCAGCAGCTCATACTCCCAAGAGACCCAGTACTTC. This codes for CASSSYSQETQYF.

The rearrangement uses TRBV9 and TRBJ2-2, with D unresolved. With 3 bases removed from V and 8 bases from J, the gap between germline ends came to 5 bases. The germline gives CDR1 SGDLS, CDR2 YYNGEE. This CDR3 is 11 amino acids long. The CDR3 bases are TGTGCCAGCAGCGCTCCTGGGGAGCTGTTTTTT. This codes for CASSAPGELFF.

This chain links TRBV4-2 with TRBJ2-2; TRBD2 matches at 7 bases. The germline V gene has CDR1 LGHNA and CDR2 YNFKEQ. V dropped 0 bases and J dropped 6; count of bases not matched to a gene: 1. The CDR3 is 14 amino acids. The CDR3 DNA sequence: TGTGCCAGCAGCCAAGACGGGGGGTCCGGGGAGCTGTTTTTT. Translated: CASSQDGGSGELFF.

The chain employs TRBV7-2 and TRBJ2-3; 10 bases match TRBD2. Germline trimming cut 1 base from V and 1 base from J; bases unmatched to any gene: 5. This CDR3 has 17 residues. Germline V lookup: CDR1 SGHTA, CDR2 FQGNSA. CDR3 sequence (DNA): TGTGCCAGCAGCTTAGATACCCTAGCGGGGGGCACAGATACGCAGTATTTT. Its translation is CASSLDTLAGGTDTQYF.

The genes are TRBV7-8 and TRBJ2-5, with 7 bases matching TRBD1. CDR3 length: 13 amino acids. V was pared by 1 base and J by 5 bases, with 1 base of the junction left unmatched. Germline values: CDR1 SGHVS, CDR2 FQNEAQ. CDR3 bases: TGTGCCAGCAGCTTAGACAGGGGTGAGACCCAGTACTTC. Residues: CASSLDRGETQYF.

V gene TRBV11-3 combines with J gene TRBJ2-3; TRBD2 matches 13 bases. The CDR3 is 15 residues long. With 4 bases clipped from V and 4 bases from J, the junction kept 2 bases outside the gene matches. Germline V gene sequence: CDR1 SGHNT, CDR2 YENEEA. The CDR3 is CASSWTSGGSDTQYF. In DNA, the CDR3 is TGTGCCAGCAGCTGGACTAGCGGGGGCTCAGATACGCAGTATTTT.

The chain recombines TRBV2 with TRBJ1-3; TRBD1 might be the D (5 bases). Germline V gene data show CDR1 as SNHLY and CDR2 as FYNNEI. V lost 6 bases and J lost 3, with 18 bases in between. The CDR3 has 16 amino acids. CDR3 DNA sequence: TGTGCCAGCAGCGCAGGGCCCGGGGGTTATGGAAACACCATATATTTT. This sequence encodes CASSAGPGGYGNTIYF.

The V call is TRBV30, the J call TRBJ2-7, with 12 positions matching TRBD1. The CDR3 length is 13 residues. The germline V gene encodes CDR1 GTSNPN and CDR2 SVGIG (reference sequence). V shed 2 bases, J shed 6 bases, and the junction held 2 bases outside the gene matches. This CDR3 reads CAWSRDRGREQYF. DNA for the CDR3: TGTGCCTGGAGTAGGGACAGGGGGCGCGAGCAGTACTTC.

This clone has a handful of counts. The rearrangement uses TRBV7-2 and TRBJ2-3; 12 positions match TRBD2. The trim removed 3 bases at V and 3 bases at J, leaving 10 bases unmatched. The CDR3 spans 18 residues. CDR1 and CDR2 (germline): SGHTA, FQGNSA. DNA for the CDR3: TGTGCCAGCAGCTTCGGGCTAGCGGGGGGGCAACGAACAGATACGCAGTATTTT. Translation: CASSFGLAGGQRTDTQYF.

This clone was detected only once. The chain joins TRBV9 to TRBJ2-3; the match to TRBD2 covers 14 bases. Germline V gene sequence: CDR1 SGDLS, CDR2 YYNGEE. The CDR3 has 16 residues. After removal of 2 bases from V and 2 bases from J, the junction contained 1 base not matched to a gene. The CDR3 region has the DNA TGTGCCAGCAGCGTGACTAGCGGGGGGGTCACAGATACGCAGTATTTT. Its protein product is CASSVTSGGVTDTQYF.

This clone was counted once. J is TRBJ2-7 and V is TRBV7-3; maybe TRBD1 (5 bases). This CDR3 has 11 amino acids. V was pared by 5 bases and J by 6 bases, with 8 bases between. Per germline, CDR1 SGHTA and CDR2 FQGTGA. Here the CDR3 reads CASSQGLEQYF. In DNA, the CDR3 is TGTGCCAGCAGCCAGGGCCTCGAGCAGTACTTC. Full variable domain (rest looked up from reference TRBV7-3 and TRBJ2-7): GAGVSQTPSNKVTEKGKYVELRCDPISGHTALYWYRQSLGQGPEFLIYFQGTGAADDSGLPNDRFFAVRPEGSVSTLKIQRTERGDSAVYLCASSQGLEQYFGPGTRLTVT.

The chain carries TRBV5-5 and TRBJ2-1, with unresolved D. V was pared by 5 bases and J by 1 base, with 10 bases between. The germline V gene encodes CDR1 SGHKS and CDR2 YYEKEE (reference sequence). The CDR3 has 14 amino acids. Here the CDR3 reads CASRTALSYNEQFF. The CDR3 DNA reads TGTGCCAGCAGAACAGCCTTATCCTACAATGAGCAGTTCTTC.

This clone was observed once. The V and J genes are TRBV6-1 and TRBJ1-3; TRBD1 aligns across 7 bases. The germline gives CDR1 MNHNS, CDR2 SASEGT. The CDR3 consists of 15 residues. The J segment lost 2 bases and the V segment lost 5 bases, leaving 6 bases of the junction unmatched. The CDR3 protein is CASSIDRATGNTIYF. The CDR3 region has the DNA TGTGCCAGCAGTATAGACAGGGCTACTGGAAACACCATATATTTT.

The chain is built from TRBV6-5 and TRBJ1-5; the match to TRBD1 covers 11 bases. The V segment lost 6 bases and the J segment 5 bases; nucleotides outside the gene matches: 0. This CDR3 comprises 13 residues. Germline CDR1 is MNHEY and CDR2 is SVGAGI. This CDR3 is CASRGQGDQPQHF. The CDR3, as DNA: TGTGCCAGCAGGGGACAGGGGGATCAGCCCCAGCATTTT.